This T cell receptor beta chain is drawn from a study of breast tumors, draining lymph nodes, adjacent tissues. This clonotype was counted ten times or more. TCRdb itself ran the multiplex PCR reads through MiXCR, one entry per CDR3 protein. Of more than 50,000 distinct CDR3 sequences listed, around 43% are singletons. The clonotype comes from a female donor with breast cancer. Some clones in this sample may be carry-over from other donors' samples. Sequenced material: breast tumor tissue.

CDR3 DNA sequence: TGTGCCAGCAGGCCAGGGTTTAACACCGGGGAGCTGTTTTTT. This sequence encodes CASRPGFNTGELFF. The chain joins TRBV9 to TRBJ2-2; D is perhaps TRBD1 (5 bases). V was shortened by 5 bases and J by 2 bases, with 10 bases between the two germline ends. The CDR3 contains 14 residues. CDR1 and CDR2 (germline): SGDLS, YYNGEE.